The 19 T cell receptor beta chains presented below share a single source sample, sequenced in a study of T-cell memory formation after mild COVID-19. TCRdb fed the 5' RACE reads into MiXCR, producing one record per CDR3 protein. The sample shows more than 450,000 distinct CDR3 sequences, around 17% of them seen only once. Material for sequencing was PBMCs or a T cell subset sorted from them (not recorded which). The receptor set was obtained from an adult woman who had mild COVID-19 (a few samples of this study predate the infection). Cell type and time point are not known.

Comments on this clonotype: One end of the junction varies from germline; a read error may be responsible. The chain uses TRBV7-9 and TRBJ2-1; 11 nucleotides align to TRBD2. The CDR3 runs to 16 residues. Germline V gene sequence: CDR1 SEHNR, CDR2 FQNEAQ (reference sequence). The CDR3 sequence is CASSLAGTSGLNEQFF. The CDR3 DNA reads TGTGCCAGCAGTTTAGCCGGGACTAGCGGACTCAATGAGCAGTTCTTC.

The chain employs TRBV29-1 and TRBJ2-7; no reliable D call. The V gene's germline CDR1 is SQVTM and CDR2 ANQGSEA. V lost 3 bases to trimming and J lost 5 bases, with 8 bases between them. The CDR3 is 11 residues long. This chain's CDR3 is CSVDSLDEQYF. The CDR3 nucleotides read TGCAGCGTTGACAGTCTCGACGAGCAGTACTTC.

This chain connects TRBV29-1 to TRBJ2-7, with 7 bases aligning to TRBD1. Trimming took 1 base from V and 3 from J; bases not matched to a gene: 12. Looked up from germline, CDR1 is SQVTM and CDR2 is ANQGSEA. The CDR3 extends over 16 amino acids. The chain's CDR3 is CSVEGPTGTGGYEQYF. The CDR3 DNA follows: TGCAGCGTTGAAGGCCCGACAGGGACCGGTGGCTACGAGCAGTACTTC.

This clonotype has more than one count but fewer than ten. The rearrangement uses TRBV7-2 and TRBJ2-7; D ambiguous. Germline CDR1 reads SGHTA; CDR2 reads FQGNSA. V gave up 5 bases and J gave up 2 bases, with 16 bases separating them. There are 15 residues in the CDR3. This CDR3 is CASSPAGSQTYEQYF. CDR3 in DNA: TGTGCCAGCAGCCCGGCCGGGTCCCAGACCTACGAGCAGTACTTC.

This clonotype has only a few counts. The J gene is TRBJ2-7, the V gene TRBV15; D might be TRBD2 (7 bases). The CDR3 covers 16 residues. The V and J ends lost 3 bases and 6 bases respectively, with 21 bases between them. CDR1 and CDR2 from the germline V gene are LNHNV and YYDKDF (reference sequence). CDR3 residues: CATSREPVGGLAEQYF. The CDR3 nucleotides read TGTGCCACCAGCAGGGAACCTGTGGGGGGGCTAGCCGAGCAGTACTTC.

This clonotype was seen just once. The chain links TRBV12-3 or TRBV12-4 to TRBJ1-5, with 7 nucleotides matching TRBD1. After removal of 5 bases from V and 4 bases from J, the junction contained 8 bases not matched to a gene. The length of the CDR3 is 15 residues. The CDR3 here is CASSHRQGGNQPQHF. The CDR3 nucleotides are TGTGCCAGCAGTCATCGACAGGGAGGAAATCAGCCCCAGCATTTT.

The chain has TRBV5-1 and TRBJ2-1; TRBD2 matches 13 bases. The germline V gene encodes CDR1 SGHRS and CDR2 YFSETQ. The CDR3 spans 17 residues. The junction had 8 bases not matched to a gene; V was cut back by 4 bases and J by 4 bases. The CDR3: CASSPLTSGGVYNEQFF. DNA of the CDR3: TGCGCCAGCAGCCCTCTTACTAGCGGGGGGGTTTACAATGAGCAGTTCTTC.

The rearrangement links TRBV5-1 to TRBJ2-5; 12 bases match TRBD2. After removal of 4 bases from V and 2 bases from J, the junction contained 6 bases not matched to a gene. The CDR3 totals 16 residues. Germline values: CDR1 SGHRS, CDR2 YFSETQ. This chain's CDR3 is CASSGGGLAGQETQYF. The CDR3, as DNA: TGCGCCAGCAGCGGAGGGGGACTAGCGGGTCAAGAGACCCAGTACTTC.

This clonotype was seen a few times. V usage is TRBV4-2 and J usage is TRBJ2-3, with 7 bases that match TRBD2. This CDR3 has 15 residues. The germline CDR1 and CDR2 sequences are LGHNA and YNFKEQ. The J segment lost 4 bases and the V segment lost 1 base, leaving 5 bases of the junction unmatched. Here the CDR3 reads CASSQVGGGSDTQYF. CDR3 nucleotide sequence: TGTGCCAGCAGCCAAGTCGGCGGGGGATCAGATACGCAGTATTTT.

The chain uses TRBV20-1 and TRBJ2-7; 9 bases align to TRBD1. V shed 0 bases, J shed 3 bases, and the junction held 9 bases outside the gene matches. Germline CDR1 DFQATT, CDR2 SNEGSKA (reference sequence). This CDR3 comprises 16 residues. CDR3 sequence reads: CSARDPNRGRVYEQYF. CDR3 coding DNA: TGCAGTGCTAGAGATCCGAACAGGGGGCGCGTCTACGAGCAGTACTTC.

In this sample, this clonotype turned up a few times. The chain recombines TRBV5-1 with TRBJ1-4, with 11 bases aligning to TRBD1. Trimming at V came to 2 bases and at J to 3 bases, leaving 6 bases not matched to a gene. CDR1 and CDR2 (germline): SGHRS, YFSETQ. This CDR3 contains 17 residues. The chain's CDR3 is CASSLGQGAAANEKLFF. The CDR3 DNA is TGCGCCAGCAGCTTAGGACAGGGGGCTGCTGCTAATGAAAAACTGTTTTTT.

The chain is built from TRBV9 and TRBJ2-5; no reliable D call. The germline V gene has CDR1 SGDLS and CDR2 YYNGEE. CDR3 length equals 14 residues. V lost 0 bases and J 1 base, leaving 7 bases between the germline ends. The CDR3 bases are TGTGCCAGCAGCGTAGGTCCCATCCAAGAGACCCAGTACTTC. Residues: CASSVGPIQETQYF.

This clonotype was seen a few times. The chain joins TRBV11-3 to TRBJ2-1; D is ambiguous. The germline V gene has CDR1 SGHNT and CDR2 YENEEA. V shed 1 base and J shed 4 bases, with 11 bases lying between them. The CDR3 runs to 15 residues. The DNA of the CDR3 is TGTGCCAGCAGCTTAGCGGGCAGCTGGTACAATGAGCAGTTCTTC. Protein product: CASSLAGSWYNEQFF.

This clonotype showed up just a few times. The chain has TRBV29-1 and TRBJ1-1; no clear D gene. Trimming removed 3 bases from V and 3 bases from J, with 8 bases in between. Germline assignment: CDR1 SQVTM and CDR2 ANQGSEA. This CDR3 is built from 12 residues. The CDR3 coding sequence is TGCAGCGTTGAGGTGGCGGACACTGAAGCTTTCTTT. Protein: CSVEVADTEAFF.

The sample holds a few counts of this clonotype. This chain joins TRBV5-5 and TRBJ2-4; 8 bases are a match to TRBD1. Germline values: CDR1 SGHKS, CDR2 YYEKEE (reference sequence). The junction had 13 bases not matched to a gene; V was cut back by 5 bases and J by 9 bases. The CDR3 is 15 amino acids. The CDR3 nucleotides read TGTGCCAGCAGACACCTCGGGACAGGTGGAGGCATTCAGTACTTC. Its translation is CASRHLGTGGGIQYF.

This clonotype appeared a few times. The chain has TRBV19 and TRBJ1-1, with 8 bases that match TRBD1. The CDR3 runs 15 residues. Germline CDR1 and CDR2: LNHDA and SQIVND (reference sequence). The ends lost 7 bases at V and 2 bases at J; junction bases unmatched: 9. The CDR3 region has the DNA TGTGCCAGTACCCCCGGGACAGGAGGCAACACTGAAGCTTTCTTT. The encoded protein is CASTPGTGGNTEAFF.

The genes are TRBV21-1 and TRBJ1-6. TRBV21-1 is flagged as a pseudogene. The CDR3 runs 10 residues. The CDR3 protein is CASSKPLYGF. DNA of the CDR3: TGTGCCAGCAGCAAACCCTTATATGGGTTC.

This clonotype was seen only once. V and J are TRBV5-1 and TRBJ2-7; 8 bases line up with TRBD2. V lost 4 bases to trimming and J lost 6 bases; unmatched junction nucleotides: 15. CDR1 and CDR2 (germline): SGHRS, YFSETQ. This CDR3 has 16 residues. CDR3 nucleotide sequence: TGCGCCAGCAGCACGGGGAGCGGGAGCCCCTGGGGCGAGCAGTACTTC. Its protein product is CASSTGSGSPWGEQYF.

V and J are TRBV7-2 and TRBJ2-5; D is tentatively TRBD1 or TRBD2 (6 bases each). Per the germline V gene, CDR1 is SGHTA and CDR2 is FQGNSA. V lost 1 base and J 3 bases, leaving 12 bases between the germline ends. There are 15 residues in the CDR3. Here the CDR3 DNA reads TGTGCCAGCAGCTTAGTGTCGGGGGCAAAAGAGACCCAGTACTTC. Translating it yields CASSLVSGAKETQYF. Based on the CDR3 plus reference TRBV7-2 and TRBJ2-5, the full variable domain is GAGVSQSPSNKVTEKGKDVELRCDPISGHTALYWYRQSLGQGLEFLIYFQGNSAPDKSGLPSDRFSAERTGGSVSTLTIQRTQQEDSAVYLCASSLVSGAKETQYFGPGTRLLVL.